The 4 T cell receptor beta chains presented below share a single source sample, sequenced in a study of shared clonotypes between healthy human individuals. Method: immunoSEQ multiplex PCR; TCRdb's copy keeps in-frame clones and lacks some. The sample yields some 1,400,000 clones, about 96% seen once. Sequencing was performed on naive CD4+ T cells sorted from blood. Subset given: CD45RA+ positively selected. Receptors originate from a young man in good health.

V and J are TRBV7-2 and TRBJ1-1, with a weak D call TRBD1 (5 bases). The V gene's germline CDR1 is SGHTA and CDR2 FQGNSA. CDR3 length: 13 residues. Trimming shortened V by 6 bases and J by 8 bases, and 16 bases separated the two germline ends. This CDR3 reads CASRVPQEEEAFF. DNA of the CDR3: TGTGCCAGCAGGGTGCCACAGGAGGAAGAAGCTTTCTTT.

This clone came up once. The chain is built from TRBV5-1 and TRBJ2-1; tentative D call: TRBD1 (5 bases). CDR1 SGHRS and CDR2 YFSETQ come from the germline V gene. V lost 2 bases, J lost 2 bases, and 11 bases lay in between. This CDR3 is 15 amino acids long. The CDR3 bases are TGCGCCAGCAGCTTAACAGGCCTTCCCTACAATGAGCAGTTCTTC. Encoded protein: CASSLTGLPYNEQFF. The variable domain in full, completed from reference TRBV5-1 and TRBJ2-1, reads KAGVTQTPRYLIKTRGQQVTLSCSPISGHRSVSWYQQTPGQGLQFLFEYFSETQRNKGNFPGRFSGRQFSNSRSEMNVSTLELGDSALYLCASSLTGLPYNEQFFGPGTRLTVL.

This CDR3 reads CASSSGSYGYTF. The CDR3, as DNA: TGTGCCAGCAGTTCGGGAAGCTATGGCTACACCTTC. The chain is built from TRBV28 and TRBJ1-2; D gene unclear. Trimming left V 4 bases short and J 4 bases short, with 7 bases between. The V gene's germline CDR1 is MDHEN and CDR2 SYDVKM. This CDR3 has 12 residues.

The V call is TRBV4-2, the J call TRBJ2-2; 8 bases line up with TRBD2. The germline V gene has CDR1 LGHNA and CDR2 YNFKEQ. The CDR3 covers 17 residues. V shed 2 bases, J shed 0 bases, and the junction held 5 bases outside the gene matches. The CDR3 DNA reads TGTGCCAGCAGCCAAAATAGCGGGGTGACGAACACCGGGGAGCTGTTTTTT. It encodes CASSQNSGVTNTGELFF.